The TCR beta chain described here comes from a study of shared clonotypes between healthy human individuals. Findings of the study overall: It was the few donors that limited the genetic and exposure-history diversity represented.

Notes on this clone: Its target is unknown.

The CDR3 sequence is 16 residues long. In the source study's methods: As immunoSEQ supplied junction-only sequences (without quality scores), filtering differed. Produced via immunoSEQ multiplex PCR; TCRdb's table is partial and in-frame only. The V and J calls and clone size were taken over from that table, and D and trimming were inferred from the DNA. The sample shows some 1,600,000 clones, 95% to 99% of them seen only once. The sequenced sample was naive CD4+ T cells sorted from blood. Noted subset: CD45RA+ positively selected. The chain employs TRBV21-1 and TRBJ1-1; the table calls TRBD1, which could not be checked here. TRBV21-1 is assigned pseudogene status. The receptor was isolated from a man between 25 and 39 years old in good health. CDR3 nucleotide sequence: TGTGCCAGCAGCAAAGTGGGGGACAGGGTGAACACTGAAGCTTTCTTT. Its translation is CASSKVGDRVNTEAFF.